A selection of T cell receptor beta chains follows, all from one sample in a study of a mutant IDH1 vaccine in newly diagnosed glioma. The antigens for these receptors are not known. Method: immunoSEQ multiplex PCR; TCRdb's copy keeps in-frame clones and lacks some. The top ten hold around 3% of the sample, which has about 28,000 clones, around 90% seen once. This specimen consisted of peripheral blood mononuclear cells (PBMCs), obtained from a glioma patient whose treatment included an IDH1 peptide vaccine. The receptors originated from a woman between 35 and 50 years old with glioma. Some clones in this sample may be carry-over from other donors' samples. Both conserved end residues are part of each CDR3. D genes are given only for firm matches. Rows give clone size only sometimes, using once, few, many, or a class for an expanded clone.

CDR3nt,CDR3aa,d_gene,j_gene,abundance,v_gene
TGCGCCAGCAGCCATGGGACAGGGGCAGGGGAAAAACTGTTTTTT,CASSHGTGAGEKLFF,TRBD1,TRBJ1-4,.,TRBV4-3
TGTGCTAGTGGTTTGGCGGAAGGCGATGAGCAGTTCTTC,CASGLAEGDEQFF,.,TRBJ2-1,.,TRBV12-5
TGTGCCAGCAGCCGCGGGACAGTCCAAGAGACCCAGTACTTC,CASSRGTVQETQYF,.,TRBJ2-5,.,TRBV7-8
TGTGCCAGCAGCCCGGGACAGGGGGCCTACGAGCAGTACTTC,CASSPGQGAYEQYF,TRBD1,TRBJ2-7,.,TRBV9
TGCGCCAGCAGCCAAGCGGTTCCGAACACCGGGGAGCTGTTTTTT,CASSQAVPNTGELFF,.,TRBJ2-2,.,TRBV4-3
TGTGCCAGAGCTGCGGTTGCGGGAGGGAACAATGAGCAGTTCTTC,CARAAVAGGNNEQFF,TRBD2,TRBJ2-1,.,TRBV7-2
TGTGCCATCAGTCCCGGGACAGGCTCTGGGGCCAACGTCCTGACTTTC,CAISPGTGSGANVLTF,TRBD1,TRBJ2-6,few,TRBV10-3
TGCAGTTACCGCCGGGGAACTAACACCGGGGAGCTGTTTTTT,CSYRRGTNTGELFF,.,TRBJ2-2,few,TRBV29-1
TGCGCCAGCAGCTTACGGACAGGGGGCGCATACGAGCAGTACTTC,CASSLRTGGAYEQYF,TRBD1,TRBJ2-7,.,TRBV4-1
TGTGCCAGCAGTTTTGCGACAGGCCGAAACTATGGCTACACCTTC,CASSFATGRNYGYTF,.,TRBJ1-2,few,TRBV28
TGTGCCAGCTCACCAAGGGAAGAGCAGTACTTC,CASSPREEQYF,.,TRBJ2-7,.,TRBV18
TGTGCCAGCAGTGAATCGCCAGAACATACCTATGGCTACACCTTC,CASSESPEHTYGYTF,.,TRBJ1-2,.,TRBV6-1
TGTGCCAGCAGTTTATTAGCGGGAGACAGGGATGAGCAGTTCTTC,CASSLLAGDRDEQFF,TRBD2,TRBJ2-1,.,TRBV28
TGTGCCAGCACCAGTGGCCCGGGGAGGGGGGATTCACCCCTCCACTTT,CASTSGPGRGDSPLHF,.,TRBJ1-6,.,TRBV5-6
TGTGCCAGCAGCTTAGGACAGGCGGGCAGTCGTTCACCCCTCCACTTT,CASSLGQAGSRSPLHF,.,TRBJ1-6,.,TRBV7-9
TGTGCCACCAGCAGAGACGGTTACGGCCGCCTAAGAAGGAATGAGCAGTTCTTC,CATSRDGYGRLRRNEQFF,.,TRBJ2-1,once,TRBV15
TGTGCCAGCAGCTATCCTTTTAGCGGGAGAAGGTGGTCCTACAATGAGCAGTTCTTC,CASSYPFSGRRWSYNEQFF,TRBD2,TRBJ2-1,.,TRBV7-2